The 21 T cell receptor beta chains presented below share a single source sample, sequenced in a study of shared clonotypes between healthy human individuals. Method: immunoSEQ multiplex PCR; TCRdb's copy keeps in-frame clones and lacks some. The table shows a few million clones, with roughly 95% occurring only once. Terminally differentiated effector memory CD45RA+ cells were left out of the naive CD8 fraction, which was CD45RO-negative and positively selected for CCR7. Source material: naive CD8+ T cells from PBMCs. These receptors all stem from a young man in good health. Some clones in this sample may be carry-over from other donors' samples.

The CDR3 sequence: CASSTRSATGTLYEKLFF. The DNA of the CDR3 is TGTGCCAGTAGTACTCGTAGTGCAACCGGGACCCTCTATGAAAAACTGTTTTTT. The chain carries TRBV19 and TRBJ1-4, with TRBD1 as a possible D gene (5 bases). The CDR3 runs to 18 residues. The germline CDR1 and CDR2 sequences are LNHDA and SQIVND (reference sequence). V was pared by 4 bases and J by 6 bases, with 24 bases between.

The chain is built from TRBV25-1 and TRBJ2-5; 7 nucleotides align to TRBD2. The CDR3 runs 16 residues. With 4 bases clipped from V and 4 bases from J, the junction kept 12 bases outside the gene matches. Germline V gene sequence: CDR1 MGHDK, CDR2 SYGVNS. CDR3 loop: CASSGFGTPGGETQYF. CDR3 DNA sequence: TGTGCCAGCAGTGGGTTTGGGACCCCGGGAGGAGAGACCCAGTACTTC.

The rearrangement joins TRBV30 to TRBJ2-1; D remains unclear. Per germline, CDR1 GTSNPN and CDR2 SVGIG (reference sequence). The CDR3 spans 12 residues. V was trimmed by 0 bases and J by 9 bases, leaving 9 bases between them. CDR3 sequence reads: CAWSVDSAEQFF. CDR3 DNA sequence: TGTGCCTGGAGTGTGGATTCGGCTGAGCAGTTCTTC.

The rearrangement joins TRBV9 to TRBJ2-3; no reliable D call. V was cut by 5 bases and J by 0 bases, with 19 bases left in between. This CDR3 comprises 17 residues. Germline loops: CDR1 SGDLS, CDR2 YYNGEE. CDR3 bases: TGTGCCAGCAGTGTCACCCCCCAAGCGCAAAGCACAGATACGCAGTATTTT. Encoded protein: CASSVTPQAQSTDTQYF.

Regarding this clone: This sample includes further DNA sequences coding for the same CDR3. The chain links TRBV5-1 to TRBJ2-2, with 10 positions matching TRBD1. The CDR3 sequence is 15 residues long. The germline V gene has CDR1 SGHRS and CDR2 YFSETQ. With V trimmed by 4 bases and J by 2 bases, 2 bases remained unmatched. In DNA, the CDR3 is TGCGCCAGCAGCCTGACAGGGGGCAACACCGGGGAGCTGTTTTTT. This sequence encodes CASSLTGGNTGELFF.

This clone appeared once. This chain connects TRBV27 to TRBJ2-1, with 8 bases that match TRBD2. J was trimmed by 9 bases and V by 4 bases; bases with no gene match: 17. Germline CDR1 MNHEY, CDR2 SMNVEV (reference sequence). The CDR3 has 17 amino acids. The CDR3 here is CASSSRQMITSGTEQFF. CDR3 in DNA: TGTGCCAGCAGTTCCCGACAGATGATTACTAGCGGCACTGAGCAGTTCTTC.

This clone was seen once. This chain links TRBV4-1 with TRBJ1-1; no clear D gene. CDR3 size: 15 residues. The V gene lost 0 bases and the J gene lost 1 base, with 9 bases spanning the gap. Germline V CDR1 and CDR2: MGHRA, YSYEKL. The DNA for the CDR3 is TGCGCCAGCAGCCAAGATGGTTCAGAGAACACTGAAGCTTTCTTT. Translated, it gives CASSQDGSENTEAFF.

In DNA form, the CDR3 reads TGTGCCAGCAGCTCTTACCGGGAACAAGAGACCCAGTACTTC. Translating gives CASSSYREQETQYF. The chain couples TRBV7-9 to TRBJ2-5; tentative D call: TRBD2 (5 bases). Trimming removed 4 bases from V and 2 bases from J, with 11 bases in between. This CDR3 spans 14 amino acids. Germline CDR1 and CDR2: SEHNR and FQNEAQ (reference sequence).

The rearrangement joins TRBV9 to TRBJ2-5; 7 nucleotides match TRBD1. The CDR3 is 16 amino acids. Trimming at V came to 0 bases and at J to 5 bases, leaving 10 bases not matched to a gene. Per the germline V gene, CDR1 is SGDLS and CDR2 is YYNGEE. CDR3: CASSVGLRQGGETQYF. The DNA for the CDR3 is TGTGCCAGCAGCGTAGGGCTTCGACAGGGTGGGGAGACCCAGTACTTC.

The chain is built from TRBV9 and TRBJ2-3; D is possibly TRBD1 or TRBD2 (5 bases each). This CDR3 contains 16 residues. Per germline, CDR1 SGDLS and CDR2 YYNGEE. V dropped 3 bases and J dropped 3 bases, with 17 bases sitting between them. The CDR3 here is CASSALRDQGTDTQYF. CDR3 DNA: TGTGCCAGCAGCGCCCTCCGGGACCAGGGTACAGATACGCAGTATTTT.

V usage is TRBV4-1 and J usage is TRBJ2-6; D is perhaps TRBD1 (6 bases). The CDR3 is 15 amino acids. Germline loops: CDR1 MGHRA, CDR2 YSYEKL. Trimming cost V 4 bases and J 1 base, with 8 bases left between them. CDR3 sequence: CASSLTGSGANVLTF. For the CDR3, the DNA is TGCGCCAGCAGCCTTACAGGGTCTGGGGCCAACGTCCTGACTTTC.

The chain is built from TRBV28 and TRBJ2-1, with D possibly called TRBD1 or TRBD2 (6 bases each). The germline V gene has CDR1 MDHEN and CDR2 SYDVKM. The CDR3 length is 13 residues. The ends were cut back, 2 bases at V and 13 bases at J, with 15 bases in the middle. This CDR3 is CASSLKGGSKQFF. The CDR3 DNA reads as TGTGCCAGCAGTTTAAAGGGGGGTTCTAAACAGTTCTTC.

The chain employs TRBV9 and TRBJ1-2; the D gene is possibly TRBD1 (6 bases). Trimming took 4 bases from V and 4 from J, leaving 11 bases between them. The CDR3 spans 13 residues. From germline, CDR1 is SGDLS and CDR2 YYNGEE. CDR3 DNA: TGTGCCAGCAGCTTTCCAGGGGCCTATGGCTACACCTTC. This codes for CASSFPGAYGYTF. Full variable domain (remainder filled in from reference TRBV9 and TRBJ1-2): DSGVTQTPKHLITATGQRVTLRCSPRSGDLSVYWYQQSLDQGLQFLIQYYNGEERAKGNILERFSAQQFPDLHSELNLSSLELGDSALYFCASSFPGAYGYTFGSGTRLTVV.

The rearrangement joins TRBV6-6 to TRBJ1-1; D may be TRBD1 (6 bases). Germline V lookup: CDR1 MNHNY, CDR2 SVGAGI (reference sequence). The CDR3 has 13 residues. Trimming removed 11 bases from V and 1 base from J, with 14 bases in between. CDR3 amino acids: CASQPDRNTEAFF. In DNA, the CDR3 is TGTGCCTCCCAGCCGGACAGGAACACTGAAGCTTTCTTT.

The chain carries TRBV6-6 and TRBJ2-2; D unclear. The CDR3 sequence is 16 residues long. Germline assignment: CDR1 MNHNY and CDR2 SVGAGI (reference sequence). V dropped 3 bases and J dropped 3 bases, with 14 bases sitting between them. The CDR3 sequence: CASSYESFPDTGELFF. The CDR3 DNA is TGTGCCAGCAGTTATGAGTCGTTTCCCGACACCGGGGAGCTGTTTTTT.

The CDR3, as DNA: TGTGCCAGCAGTAACCGACAGCGCTACAATGAGCAGTTCTTC. Protein product: CASSNRQRYNEQFF. V usage is TRBV2 and J usage is TRBJ2-1; possible D gene TRBD1, 5 bases. Deletions cut 5 bases from V and 3 bases from J, with 11 bases between. Looked up from germline, CDR1 is SNHLY and CDR2 is FYNNEI. CDR3 length: 14 residues.

The chain joins TRBV7-3 to TRBJ2-7; maybe TRBD2 (5 bases). The V end lost 0 bases, the J end lost 3 bases, and 12 bases lay between the germline ends. CDR3 length: 15 amino acids. Per germline, CDR1 SGHTA and CDR2 FQGTGA. The DNA of the CDR3 is TGTGCCAGCAGCTTAACGGCAGGACTCCTCTACGAGCAGTACTTC. Translation gives CASSLTAGLLYEQYF.

This clone was seen just once. The gene calls are TRBV7-9 and TRBJ1-2; TRBD1 matches at 9 bases. The CDR3 has 13 amino acids. Trimming removed 8 bases from V and 3 bases from J; junction bases left unmatched: 4. Germline CDR1 SEHNR, CDR2 FQNEAQ (reference sequence). The CDR3 nucleotides read TGTGCCAGCGGGGACAGGGTCGACTATGGCTACACCTTC. Protein product: CASGDRVDYGYTF.

The chain carries TRBV5-1 and TRBJ2-5; a weak D match, TRBD2 (5 bases). The CDR3 is 15 amino acids. Germline V gene data show CDR1 as SGHRS and CDR2 as YFSETQ. Trimming took off 2 bases at V and 0 bases at J, with 11 bases between the two ends. The DNA of the CDR3 is TGCGCCAGCAGCTTCGACTACCTGTACCAAGAGACCCAGTACTTC. Its translation is CASSFDYLYQETQYF.

This chain links TRBV11-2 with TRBJ2-7; 11 bases map to TRBD2. The CDR3 is 15 amino acids. From germline, CDR1 is SGHAT and CDR2 FQNNGV. Trimming took 5 bases from V and 4 from J; bases not matched to a gene: 7. CDR3 region: CASSPTSGSMYEQYF. CDR3 in DNA: TGTGCCAGCAGCCCAACTAGCGGGAGTATGTACGAGCAGTACTTC.

The V call is TRBV7-9, the J call TRBJ2-5, with 8 positions matching TRBD1. The CDR3 consists of 13 residues. Losses at the gene ends were 5 bases for V and 11 bases for J; bases not matched to a gene: 10. Germline V CDR1 and CDR2: SEHNR, FQNEAQ (reference sequence). The CDR3 DNA reads as TGTGCCAGCAGCCTTGACAGGGGTGGGGAGCAGTACTTC. This translates into CASSLDRGGEQYF.